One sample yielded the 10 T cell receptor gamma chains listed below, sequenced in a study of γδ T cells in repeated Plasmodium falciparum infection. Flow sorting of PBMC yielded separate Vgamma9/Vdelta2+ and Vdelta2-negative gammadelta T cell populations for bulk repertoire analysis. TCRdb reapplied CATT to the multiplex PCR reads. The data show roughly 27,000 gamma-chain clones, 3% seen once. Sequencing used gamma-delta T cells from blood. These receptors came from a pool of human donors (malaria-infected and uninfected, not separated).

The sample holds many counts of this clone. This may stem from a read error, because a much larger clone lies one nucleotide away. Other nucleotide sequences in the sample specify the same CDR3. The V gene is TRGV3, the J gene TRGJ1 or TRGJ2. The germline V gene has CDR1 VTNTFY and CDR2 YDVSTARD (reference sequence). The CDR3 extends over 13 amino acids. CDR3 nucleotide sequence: TGTGCCACCTGGGACGCCAGGGTGAAGGAGAAGCTCTTT. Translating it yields CATWDARVKEKLF.

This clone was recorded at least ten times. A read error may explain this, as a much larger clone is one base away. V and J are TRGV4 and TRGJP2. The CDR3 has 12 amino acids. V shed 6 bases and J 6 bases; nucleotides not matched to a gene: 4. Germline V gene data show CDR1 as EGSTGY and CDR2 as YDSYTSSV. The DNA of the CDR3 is TGTGCCACCTGGAAGGGTGATTGGATCAAGACGTTT. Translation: CATWKGDWIKTF.

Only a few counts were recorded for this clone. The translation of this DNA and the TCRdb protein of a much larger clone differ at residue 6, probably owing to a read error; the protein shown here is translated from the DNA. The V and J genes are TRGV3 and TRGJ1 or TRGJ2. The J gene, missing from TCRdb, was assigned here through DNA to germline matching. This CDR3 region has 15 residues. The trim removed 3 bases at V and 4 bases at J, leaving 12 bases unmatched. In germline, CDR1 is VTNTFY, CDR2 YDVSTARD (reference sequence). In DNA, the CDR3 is TGTGCCACCTGGGACGGGCGAATCTTCTATTATAAGAAACTCTTT. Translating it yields CATWDGRIFYYKKLF.

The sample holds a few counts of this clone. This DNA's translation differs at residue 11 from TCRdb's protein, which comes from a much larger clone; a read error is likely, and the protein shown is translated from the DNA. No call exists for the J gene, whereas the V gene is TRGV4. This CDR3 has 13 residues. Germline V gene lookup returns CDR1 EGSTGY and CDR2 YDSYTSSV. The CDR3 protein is CATWGPPKYKRLF. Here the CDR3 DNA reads TGTGCCACCTGGGGCCCTCCTAAATATAAGAGACTCTTT.

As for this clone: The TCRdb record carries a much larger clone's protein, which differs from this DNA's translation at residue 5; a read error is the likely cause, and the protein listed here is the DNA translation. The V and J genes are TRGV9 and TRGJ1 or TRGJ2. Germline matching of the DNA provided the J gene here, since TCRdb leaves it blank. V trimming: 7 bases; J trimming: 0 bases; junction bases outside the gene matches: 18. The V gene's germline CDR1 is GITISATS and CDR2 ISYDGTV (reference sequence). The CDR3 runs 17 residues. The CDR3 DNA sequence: TGTGCCTTGTGTTTCCACAACCGACAACCGAATTATTATAAGAAACTCTTT. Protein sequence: CALCFHNRQPNYYKKLF.

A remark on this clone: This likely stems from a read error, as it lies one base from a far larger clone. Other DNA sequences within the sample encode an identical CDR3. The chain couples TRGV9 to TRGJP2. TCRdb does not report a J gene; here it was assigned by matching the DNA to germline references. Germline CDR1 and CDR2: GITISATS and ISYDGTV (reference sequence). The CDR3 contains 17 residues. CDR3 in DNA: TGTGCCCTGTGGGCAAAAAAAACGGAGAGGAGGGATTGGATCAAGACGTTT. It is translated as CALWAKKTERRDWIKTF.

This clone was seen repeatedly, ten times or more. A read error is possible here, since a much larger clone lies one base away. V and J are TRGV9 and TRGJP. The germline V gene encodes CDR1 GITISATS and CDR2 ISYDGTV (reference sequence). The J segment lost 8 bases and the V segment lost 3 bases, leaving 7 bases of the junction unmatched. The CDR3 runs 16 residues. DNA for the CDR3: TGTGCCTTGTGGGAGATACAAAAGTTGGGCAAAAAAATCAAGGTATTT. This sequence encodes CALWEIQKLGKKIKVF.

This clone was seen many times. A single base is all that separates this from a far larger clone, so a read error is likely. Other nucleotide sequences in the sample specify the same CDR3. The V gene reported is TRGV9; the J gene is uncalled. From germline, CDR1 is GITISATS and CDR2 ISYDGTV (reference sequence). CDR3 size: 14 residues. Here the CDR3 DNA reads TGTGCCTTGTGGGAGGCAAGAGATTATTATAAGAAGCTCTTT. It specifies CALWEARDYYKKLF.

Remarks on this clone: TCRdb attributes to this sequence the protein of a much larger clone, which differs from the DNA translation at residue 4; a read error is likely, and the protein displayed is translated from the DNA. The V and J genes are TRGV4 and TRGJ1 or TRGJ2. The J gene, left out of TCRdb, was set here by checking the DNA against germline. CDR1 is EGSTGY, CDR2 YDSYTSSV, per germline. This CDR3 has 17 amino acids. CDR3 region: CATRDGLGREDNYKKLF. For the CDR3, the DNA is TGTGCCACCCGGGATGGGCTAGGTCGGGAGGATAATTATAAGAAACTCTTT.

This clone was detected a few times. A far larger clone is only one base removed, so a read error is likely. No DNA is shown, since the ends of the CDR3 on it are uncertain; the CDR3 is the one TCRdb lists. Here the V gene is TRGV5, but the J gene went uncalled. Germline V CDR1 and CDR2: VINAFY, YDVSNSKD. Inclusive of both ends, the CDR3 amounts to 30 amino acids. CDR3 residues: CATWDSRVRNSLAVEQHLLSQVSIGRIQHF.